This TCR beta chain was sequenced in a study of blood T cell repertoires in COVID-19. The table came from immunoSEQ multiplex PCR; TCRdb's copy has only in-frame clones and leaves some out. This table holds around 250,000 clones, roughly 85% found once. Germline assignment: CDR1 MDHEN and CDR2 SYDVKM. This CDR3 contains 14 residues. V lost 3 bases and J 3 bases, leaving 9 bases between the germline ends. Material: PBMCs or T cells enriched from blood (not recorded which). The source of this sequence is a woman aged 45-59 years who had recovered from COVID-19. The genes are TRBV28 and TRBJ1-5; D unresolved. The CDR3 DNA is TGTGCCAGCAGTTTGTTTGCCTACAATCAGCCCCAGCATTTT. This encodes CASSLFAYNQPQHF.